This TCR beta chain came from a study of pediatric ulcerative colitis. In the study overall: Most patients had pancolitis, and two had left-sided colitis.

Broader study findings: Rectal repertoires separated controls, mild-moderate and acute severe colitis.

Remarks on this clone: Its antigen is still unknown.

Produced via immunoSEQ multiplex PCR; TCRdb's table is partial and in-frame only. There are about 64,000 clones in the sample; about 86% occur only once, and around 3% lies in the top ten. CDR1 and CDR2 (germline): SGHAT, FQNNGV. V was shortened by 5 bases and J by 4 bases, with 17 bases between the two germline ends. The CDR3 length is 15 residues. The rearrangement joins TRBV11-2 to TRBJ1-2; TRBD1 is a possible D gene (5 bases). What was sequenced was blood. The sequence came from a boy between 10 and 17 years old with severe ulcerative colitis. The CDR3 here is CASSPGDPGVYGYTF. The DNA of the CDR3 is TGTGCCAGCAGCCCCGGGGACCCCGGTGTCTATGGCTACACCTTC.